Listed below are T cell receptor beta chains from one sample, sequenced in a study of T cell repertoires in cytomegalovirus infection. The antigens of these receptors remain unknown. MiXCR, run by TCRdb on the reads, gives a single entry per CDR3 protein. Among approximately 1,000,000 distinct CDR3 sequences listed, 25% to 40% were seen once. Sequencing used cultured CD8+ T cells from PBMCs, obtained from culture after CMV antigen stimulation. The receptor source for this set is a human donor in good health (CMV status not recorded). Some clones in this sample may be carry-over from other donors' samples. The conserved cysteine and the conserved F or W are not part of the CDR3 here. Only some rows state a clone size, as once, few, many or a class for expanded clones.

v_call clone_size cdr3_aa
TRBV7-9 NA ASRRTAQETQY
TRBV27 NA ASKGGSDTQY
TRBV12-3/TRBV12-4 NA ASSLGTSGGAETQY
TRBV10-1 NA ASSEGTSSSTDTQY
TRBV20-1 NA SARDREGYNEQF
TRBV10-3 NA AISSDTGELF
TRBV28 NA ATSWLAGGLRPNEQF
TRBV20-1 NA SARGLGLAGPTDAQY
TRBV6-2/TRBV6-3 few ASRRGAAFVYGYT
TRBV27 NA ASSFLMADTQY
TRBV6-6 NA ASSYSPAGGNTGELF
TRBV7-3 many ASSPSGGAGNEQF
TRBV28 NA ASSLWTSGGGYNEQF
TRBV5-1 few ASRLTGPDEKLF
TRBV4-1 few ASSPVAQNTEAF
TRBV29-1 NA SVEQESSYEQY
TRBV12-3/TRBV12-4 NA AGREGGGNSPLH
TRBV6-1 NA ASISWVLLYGYT
TRBV6-2/TRBV6-3 few ASSYNRRQGYLNQPQH
TRBV3-1 NA ASSQEGDINQPQH
TRBV6-5 NA ASSYGTGTGELF
TRBV6-1 NA ASIEARIVDGYT
TRBV7-2 many ASNVQWRDRGQGDTQY
TRBV20-1 NA SAPRLADQETQY
TRBV7-8 many ASMELPGRDSPLH
TRBV12-3/TRBV12-4 many ASSFGRSGNTIY
TRBV12-5 NA ASGPGQGNTEAF
TRBV7-9 NA ASSSTANSNQPQH
TRBV7-2 many ASSQWDRDGGDTQY
TRBV6-1 few ASGLSGGAVNEQF
TRBV7-9 many ASSPVLRSGETQY
TRBV6-6 NA ASSYSNAGWDEQY
TRBV18 few ASSPGTGASKNIQY
TRBV25-1 NA ASISGSEQY
TRBV24-1 NA ATSPAGIYNEQF
TRBV7-2 many ASSVRTSGGRRTQY